The present T cell receptor (beta chain) was sequenced within a study of T cells in Graves' hyperthyroidism and ophthalmopathy (dated by TCRdb to between 2018 and 2021). As for the study more broadly: Peripheral blood samples were taken at the time of initial diagnosis, prior to any treatment. A discovery cohort of about 96 patients, about 43 with Graves' ophthalmopathy and 57 with stable Graves' hyperthyroidism, was used to find distinguishing TCR V-J signatures. Prospective prediction of ophthalmopathy was tested in an independent validation cohort of under 20 hyperthyroidism patients and 17 patients who later progressed to ophthalmopathy. The 100 discovery patients were randomly split 7:3 into training and test sets. In more than 5 Graves' hyperthyroidism patients, the study also compared T-cell repertoires from thyroid tissue with T-cell repertoires from blood. After blood sampling, hyperthyroidism patients were treated with methimazole at a starting dose of 30 mg daily, and ophthalmopathy patients were treated with high-dose intravenous methylprednisolone. The paper describes TCR Vbeta CDR3 sequencing of 135 peripheral blood samples, made up of under 50 ophthalmopathy patients, 70 to 75 hyperthyroidism patients and roughly 17 progressor patients.

Hyperthyroidism patients were newly diagnosed, with disease duration under 2 months, and aged 18 to 65 years. Patients with uncontrolled infections, other autoimmune diseases, pregnancy or lactation were excluded. Diagnoses were established on the basis of clinical symptoms, serum thyroxine and TRAb, thyroid ultrasound, and orbital computed tomography. For progressor patients, blood was drawn at the first diagnosis of hyperthyroidism, before any ophthalmopathy symptoms had appeared. Ficoll-Paque density gradient centrifugation was used to isolate PBMCs from 8 to 10 ml of fresh peripheral blood. Progressor patients were first diagnosed with Graves' hyperthyroidism and then developed ophthalmopathy during follow-up. Total RNA was extracted with Trizol reagent, and quality was checked on an Agilent 2100 Bioanalyzer. What the study reported, not specific to this receptor: A 13 V-J signature model separated ophthalmopathy from stable hyperthyroidism, with 87.88% sensitivity and 81% to 83% specificity in cross-validation and 80%/75% in testing. Most expanded thyroid clonotypes (frequency above 0.001) were also found in blood, which suggests that blood repertoires may mirror thyroid immune responses. In validation, the model predicted progression to ophthalmopathy with around 71% sensitivity and about 72% specificity, a median of approximately 6.7 months before onset. Sample size was not statistically predetermined, and investigators were not blinded to group allocation.

This clonotype was picked up many times. This clone's antigen is unknown. The input lacks base qualities; no much larger clone sits a single base away. The TCR beta CDR3 regions were amplified from the RNA transcripts. For the first round of RT-PCR on the TCR CDR3, the HTBI primer set was used together with the Qiagen OneStep RT-PCR kit. A second multiplex PCR round built the libraries, followed by size selection and purification. Libraries were sequenced paired-end with 100 bp reads on an Illumina HiSeq2000. The paper's data handling went like this. Raw data were processed with SOAPnuke, discarding reads with adapters, uncalled bases, mean Phred below 15, or no exact constant-primer or identifier match. COPE v1.2.5 was used to merge the high-quality paired reads, and each unique nucleotide sequence was defined as a clonotype. MiTCR v1.1 was used to align clonotypes to the IMGT TRBV, TRBD and TRBJ reference segments. Analysis was restricted to V-J combinations with a frequency above 0.0001, which covered roughly 99% of repertoires. The TCS score was defined as the ratio of F50 (clonal expansion) to E x V (chaos), calculated using BLOSUM62-based TCRdist between CDR3 peptides within each V-J. Welch's t-statistics and random forest reduced roughly 530 V-J features to 13, which were used in a naive Bayes classifier (R e1071). TCRdb redid the processing of the public reads, applying fastp at Q25 and MiXCR, and retained in-frame beta chains. Rows are combined by CDR3 protein, so each entry shows the most common genes and DNA. V and J calls and clone size were set by TCRdb, not the authors. A total of approximately 370,000 distinct CDR3 sequences appear in this sample, about 17% of them only once. Of the sample, 30% to 35% is held by the ten largest clones.

The CDR3 contains 15 residues, cysteine and phenylalanine counted. Only the CDR3 DNA stays, 45 bases, in frame from base 1. V and J lose 7 bases and 3 bases, and a span of 16 bases separates them. CDR1 and CDR2 are drawn from the germline V gene: MDHEN, SYDVKM. What was sequenced was blood. The sequence is built from TRBV28 and TRBJ2-1; a tentative D call is TRBD1 (6 bases match). The sequence was obtained from a woman between 25 and 40 years old with Graves' hyperthyroidism that later progressed to Graves' ophthalmopathy. The CDR3 region: CASTQQTGLYNEQFF. The bases are TGTGCCAGCACCCAACAGACAGGCCTCTACAATGAGCAGTTCTTC.